This TCR beta chain was documented in a study of shared clonotypes between healthy human individuals. Study-level information: Donors consisted of two women and a few men between 18 and 49. Researchers assigned three CD4 naive, three CD4 memory, two CD8 naive and one CD8 memory plate to each donor.

Naive CD8 populations comprised CD45RO-negative cells positively selected for CCR7, excluding terminally differentiated effector memory CD45RA+ cells. The CDR3 runs to 16 residues. The trim removed 0 bases at V and 3 bases at J, leaving 2 bases unmatched. Germline V gene lookup returns CDR1 SGDLS and CDR2 YYNGEE. Sequencing was performed with immunoSEQ multiplex PCR; in TCRdb, only in-frame clones are kept and a portion is missing. The sample shows 2 million to 2.5 million clones, approximately 94% of them seen only once. A word on this clone: The same CDR3 arises from other DNA sequences in this sample as well.

This receptor was taken from a man younger than 35 in good health. The J gene is TRBJ2-3, the V gene TRBV9; TRBD2 aligns across 12 bases. Sequencing was performed on naive CD8+ T cells sorted from blood. The CDR3 spells CASSVGLAGGTDTQYF. The CDR3 coding sequence is TGTGCCAGCAGCGTAGGGCTAGCGGGGGGGACAGATACGCAGTATTTT. Full variable domain (outside the CDR3, taken from reference TRBV9 and TRBJ2-3): DSGVTQTPKHLITATGQRVTLRCSPRSGDLSVYWYQQSLDQGLQFLIQYYNGEERAKGNILERFSAQQFPDLHSELNLSSLELGDSALYFCASSVGLAGGTDTQYFGPGTRLTVL.